This is a list of T cell receptor beta chains from one sample in a study of blood T cell repertoires in COVID-19. The assay was immunoSEQ multiplex PCR, and TCRdb's table has in-frame clones only and misses some. The sample has approximately 250,000 clones, roughly 88% seen once; the top ten hold 2% to 2.5%. Sequencing used PBMCs or T cells enriched from blood (not recorded which). These receptors were obtained from a woman aged 40 to 50 with acute COVID-19. Each CDR3 is given with its conserved first and last residue. D genes are given only for firm matches. Clone size is stated in some rows and not others, as once, few, many or a class when expanded.

d_call j_call cdr3_length clone_size v_call cdr3_aa cdr3_nt
TRBD1 TRBJ2-5 13 NA TRBV5-1 CASQQGARETQYF TGCGCCAGCCAACAGGGGGCGCGGGAGACCCAGTACTTC
NA TRBJ2-5 15 once TRBV5-4 CASSIKPGEWETQYF TGTGCCAGCAGCATAAAACCAGGTGAATGGGAGACCCAGTACTTC
NA TRBJ2-5 14 few TRBV7-2 CASSLQSGAETQYF TGTGCCAGCAGTCTTCAATCAGGCGCGGAGACCCAGTACTTC
TRBD2 TRBJ2-2 18 NA TRBV10-2 CASSPIQLAGVKTGELFF TGCGCCAGCAGTCCTATACAGCTAGCGGGGGTTAAAACCGGGGAGCTGTTTTTT
TRBD2 TRBJ2-2 17 once TRBV5-6 CASSNLAGGANTGELFF TGTGCCAGCAGCAACCTAGCGGGGGGAGCGAACACCGGGGAGCTGTTTTTT
NA TRBJ2-1 14 NA TRBV10-1 CASSDPPRVHEQFF TGCGCCAGCAGTGACCCACCCAGGGTCCATGAGCAGTTCTTC
NA TRBJ1-1 13 few TRBV11-3 CASSLGRATEAFF TGTGCCAGCAGCTTAGGCAGGGCCACTGAAGCTTTCTTT
TRBD1 TRBJ1-3 15 NA TRBV5-1 CASSSDRTSGNTIYF TGCGCCAGCAGCTCGGACAGGACCTCTGGAAACACCATATATTTT
NA TRBJ2-7 14 once TRBV5-4 CASSLAGKAYEQYF TGTGCCAGCAGCTTAGCAGGAAAAGCCTACGAGCAGTACTTC
TRBD1 TRBJ1-1 14 NA TRBV7-2 CASSHGTGMTEAFF TGTGCCAGCAGCCACGGGACAGGGATGACTGAAGCTTTCTTT